This T cell receptor (beta chain) is drawn from a study of CD8+ T cells in alopecia areata. Study background: Treated individuals took tofacitinib by mouth, 5 to 10 mg twice daily.

Treatment here: oral pan-JAK inhibitor, 5-10 mg twice daily. The germline V gene encodes CDR1 ENHRY and CDR2 SYGVKD. The CDR3 runs to 13 residues. Trimming removed 6 bases from V and 1 base from J; junction bases left unmatched: 2. Sequencing relied on a cDNA template that was reverse transcribed from extracted RNA. Clones were sequenced by immunoSEQ multiplex PCR, and TCRdb holds only the in-frame ones, with some missing. The profile shows 200,000 to 250,000 clones, about three fifths of them singletons. The sample here was CD4+ T cells sorted from blood, taken at week 4, from a patient treated with tofacitinib. This sequence was found in a human donor with alopecia areata. This chain connects TRBV10-3 to TRBJ2-5, with 7 nucleotides matching TRBD1. The CDR3 protein is CAIRDRAQETQYF. CDR3 coding DNA: TGTGCCATCAGAGACAGGGCCCAAGAGACCCAGTACTTC.